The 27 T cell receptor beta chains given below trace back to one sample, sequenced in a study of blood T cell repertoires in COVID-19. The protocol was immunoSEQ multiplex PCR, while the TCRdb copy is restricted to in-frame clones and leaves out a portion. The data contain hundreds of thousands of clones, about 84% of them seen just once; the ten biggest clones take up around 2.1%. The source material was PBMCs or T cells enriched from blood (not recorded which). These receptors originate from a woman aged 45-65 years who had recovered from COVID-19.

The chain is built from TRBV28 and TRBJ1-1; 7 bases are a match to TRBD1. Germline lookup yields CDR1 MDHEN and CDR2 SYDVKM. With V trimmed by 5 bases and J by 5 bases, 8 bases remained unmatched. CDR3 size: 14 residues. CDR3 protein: CASSTRQGGTEAFF. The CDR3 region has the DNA TGTGCCAGCAGTACGCGACAGGGAGGTACTGAAGCTTTCTTT.

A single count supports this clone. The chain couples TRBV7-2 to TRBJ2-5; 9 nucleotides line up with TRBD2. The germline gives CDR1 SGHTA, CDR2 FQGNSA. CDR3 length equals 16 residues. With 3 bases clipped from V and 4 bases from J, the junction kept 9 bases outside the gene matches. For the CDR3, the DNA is TGTGCCAGCAGCTTTGGGCTTAGCGGGGGCCGAGAGACCCAGTACTTC. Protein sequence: CASSFGLSGGRETQYF. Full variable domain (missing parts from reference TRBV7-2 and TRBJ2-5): GAGVSQSPSNKVTEKGKDVELRCDPISGHTALYWYRQSLGQGLEFLIYFQGNSAPDKSGLPSDRFSAERTGGSVSTLTIQRTQQEDSAVYLCASSFGLSGGRETQYFGPGTRLLVL.

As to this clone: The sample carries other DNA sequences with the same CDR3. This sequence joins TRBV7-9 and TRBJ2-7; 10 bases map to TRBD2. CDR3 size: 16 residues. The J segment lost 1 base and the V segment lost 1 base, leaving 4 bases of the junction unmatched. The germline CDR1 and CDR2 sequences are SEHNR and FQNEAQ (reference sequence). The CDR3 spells CASSLGLAGLSYEQYF. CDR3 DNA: TGTGCCAGCAGCTTAGGACTAGCGGGTTTATCCTACGAGCAGTACTTC. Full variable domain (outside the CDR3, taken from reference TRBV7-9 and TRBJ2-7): DTGVSQNPRHKITKRGQNVTFRCDPISEHNRLYWYRQTLGQGPEFLTYFQNEAQLEKSRLLSDRFSAERPKGSFSTLEIQRTEQGDSAMYLCASSLGLAGLSYEQYFGPGTRLTVT.

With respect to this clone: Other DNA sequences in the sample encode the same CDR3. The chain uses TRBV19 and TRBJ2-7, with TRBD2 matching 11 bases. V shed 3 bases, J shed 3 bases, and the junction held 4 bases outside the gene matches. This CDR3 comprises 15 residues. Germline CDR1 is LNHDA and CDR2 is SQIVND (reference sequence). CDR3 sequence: CASSILAGGNYEQYF. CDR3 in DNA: TGTGCCAGTAGTATTCTAGCGGGAGGAAACTACGAGCAGTACTTC. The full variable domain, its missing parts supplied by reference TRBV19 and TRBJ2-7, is DGGITQSPKYLFRKEGQNVTLSCEQNLNHDAMYWYRQDPGQGLRLIYYSQIVNDFQKGDIAEGYSVSREKKESFPLTVTSAQKNPTAFYLCASSILAGGNYEQYFGPGTRLTVT.

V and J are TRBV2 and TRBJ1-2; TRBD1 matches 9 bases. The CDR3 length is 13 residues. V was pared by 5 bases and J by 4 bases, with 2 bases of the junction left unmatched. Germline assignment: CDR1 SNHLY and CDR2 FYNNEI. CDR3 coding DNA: TGTGCCAGCAGTAAGGGACAGGGCTATGGCTACACCTTC. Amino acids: CASSKGQGYGYTF.

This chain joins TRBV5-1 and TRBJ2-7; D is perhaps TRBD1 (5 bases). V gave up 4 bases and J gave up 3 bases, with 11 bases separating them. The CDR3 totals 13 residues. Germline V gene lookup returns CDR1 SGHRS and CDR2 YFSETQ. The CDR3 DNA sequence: TGCGCCAGCAGCGGAGCAGGGTTCTACGAGCAGTACTTC. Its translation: CASSGAGFYEQYF.

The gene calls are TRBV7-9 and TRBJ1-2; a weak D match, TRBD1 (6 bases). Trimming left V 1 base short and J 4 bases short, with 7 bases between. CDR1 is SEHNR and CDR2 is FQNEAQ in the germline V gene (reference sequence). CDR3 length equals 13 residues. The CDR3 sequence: CASSLEGVYGYTF. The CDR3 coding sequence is TGTGCCAGCAGCTTAGAGGGGGTCTATGGCTACACCTTC.

The CDR3 DNA reads as TGTGCCAGTAGTAATGCCACTAGCGGGCTCACAGATACGCAGTATTTT. It encodes CASSNATSGLTDTQYF. The chain combines TRBV19 with TRBJ2-3; 9 bases align to TRBD2. The germline CDR1 and CDR2 sequences are LNHDA and SQIVND (reference sequence). The length of the CDR3 is 16 residues. Germline trimming cut 4 bases from V and 2 bases from J; bases unmatched to any gene: 7.

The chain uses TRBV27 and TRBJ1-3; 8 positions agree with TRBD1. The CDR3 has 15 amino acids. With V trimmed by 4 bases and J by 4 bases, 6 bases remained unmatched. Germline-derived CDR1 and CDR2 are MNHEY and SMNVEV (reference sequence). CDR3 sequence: CASSYPGGWGNTIYF. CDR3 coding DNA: TGTGCCAGCAGTTACCCAGGGGGCTGGGGAAACACCATATATTTT.

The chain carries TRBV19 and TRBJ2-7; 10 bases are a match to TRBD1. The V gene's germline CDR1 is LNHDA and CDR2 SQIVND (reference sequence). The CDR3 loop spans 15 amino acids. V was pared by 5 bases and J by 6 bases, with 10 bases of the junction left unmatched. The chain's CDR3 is CASSPLRTGGGEQYF. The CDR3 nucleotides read TGTGCCAGTAGTCCTCTTCGGACAGGGGGAGGCGAGCAGTACTTC. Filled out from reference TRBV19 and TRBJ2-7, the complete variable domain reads DGGITQSPKYLFRKEGQNVTLSCEQNLNHDAMYWYRQDPGQGLRLIYYSQIVNDFQKGDIAEGYSVSREKKESFPLTVTSAQKNPTAFYLCASSPLRTGGGEQYFGPGTRLTVT.

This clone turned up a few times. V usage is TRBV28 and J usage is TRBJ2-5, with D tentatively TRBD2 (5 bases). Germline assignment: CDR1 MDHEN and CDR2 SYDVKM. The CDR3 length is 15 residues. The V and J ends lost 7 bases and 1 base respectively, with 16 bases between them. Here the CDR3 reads CASNPGGRLQETQYF. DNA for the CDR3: TGTGCCAGCAACCCAGGAGGCAGGCTCCAAGAGACCCAGTACTTC.

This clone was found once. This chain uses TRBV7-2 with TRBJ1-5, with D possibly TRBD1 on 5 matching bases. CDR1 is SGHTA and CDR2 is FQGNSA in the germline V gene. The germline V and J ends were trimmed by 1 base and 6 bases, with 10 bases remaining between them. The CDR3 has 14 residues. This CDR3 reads CASSLGEGFQPQHF. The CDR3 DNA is TGTGCCAGCAGCTTAGGGGAGGGGTTTCAGCCCCAGCATTTT.

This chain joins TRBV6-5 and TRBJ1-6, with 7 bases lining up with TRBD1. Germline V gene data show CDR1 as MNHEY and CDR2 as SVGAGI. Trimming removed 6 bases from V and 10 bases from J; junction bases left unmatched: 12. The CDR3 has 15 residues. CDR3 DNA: TGTGCCAGCAGCAACGAGGGGGCTCGGGGGTCACCCCTCCACTTT. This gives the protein CASSNEGARGSPLHF.

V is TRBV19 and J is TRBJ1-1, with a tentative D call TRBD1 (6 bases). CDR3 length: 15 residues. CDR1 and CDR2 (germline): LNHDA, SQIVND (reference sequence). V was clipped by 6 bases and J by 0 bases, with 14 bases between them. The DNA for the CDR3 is TGTGCCAGTAGCGGAGAACAGGGACTGAACACTGAAGCTTTCTTT. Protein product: CASSGEQGLNTEAFF.

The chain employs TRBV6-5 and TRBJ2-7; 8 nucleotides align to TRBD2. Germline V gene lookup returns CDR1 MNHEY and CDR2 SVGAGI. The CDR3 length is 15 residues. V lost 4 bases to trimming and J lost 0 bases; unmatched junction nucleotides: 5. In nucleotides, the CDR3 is TGTGCCAGCAGTTGGACTAGCTCCAACTCCTACGAGCAGTACTTC. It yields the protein CASSWTSSNSYEQYF.

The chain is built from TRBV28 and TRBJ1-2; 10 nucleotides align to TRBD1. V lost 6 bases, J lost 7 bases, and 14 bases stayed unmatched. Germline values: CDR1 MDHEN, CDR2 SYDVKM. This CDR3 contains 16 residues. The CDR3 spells CASRFGTGVGMGGYTF. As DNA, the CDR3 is TGTGCCAGCAGGTTTGGGACAGGGGTCGGAATGGGTGGCTACACCTTC.

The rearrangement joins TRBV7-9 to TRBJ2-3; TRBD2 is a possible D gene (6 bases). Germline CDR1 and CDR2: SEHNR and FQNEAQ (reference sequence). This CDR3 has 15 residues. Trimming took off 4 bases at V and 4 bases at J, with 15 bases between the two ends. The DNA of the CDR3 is TGTGCCAGCAGCTCTCTCGGAGGCGGGGCAGATACGCAGTATTTT. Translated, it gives CASSSLGGGADTQYF.

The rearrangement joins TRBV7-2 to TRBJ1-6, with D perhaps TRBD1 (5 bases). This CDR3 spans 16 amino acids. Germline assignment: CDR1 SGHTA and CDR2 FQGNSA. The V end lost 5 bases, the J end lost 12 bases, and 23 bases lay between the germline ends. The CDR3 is CASSPFTLQAALPLHF. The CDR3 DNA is TGTGCCAGCAGCCCCTTTACCTTACAGGCGGCCCTACCCCTCCACTTT. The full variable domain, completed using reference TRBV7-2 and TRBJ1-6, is GAGVSQSPSNKVTEKGKDVELRCDPISGHTALYWYRQSLGQGLEFLIYFQGNSAPDKSGLPSDRFSAERTGGSVSTLTIQRTQQEDSAVYLCASSPFTLQAALPLHFGNGTRLTVT.

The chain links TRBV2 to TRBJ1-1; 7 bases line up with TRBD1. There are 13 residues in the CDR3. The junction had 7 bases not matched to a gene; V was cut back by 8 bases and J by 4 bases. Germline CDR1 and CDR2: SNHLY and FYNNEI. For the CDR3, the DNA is TGTGCCAGCGAGGGGGCAGCGGGCACTGAAGCTTTCTTT. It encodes CASEGAAGTEAFF.

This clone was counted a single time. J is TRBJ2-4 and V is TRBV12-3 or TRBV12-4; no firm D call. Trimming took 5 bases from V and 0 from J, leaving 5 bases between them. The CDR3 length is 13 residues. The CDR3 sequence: CASSPLAKNIQYF. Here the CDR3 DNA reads TGTGCCAGCAGTCCACTAGCCAAAAACATTCAGTACTTC.

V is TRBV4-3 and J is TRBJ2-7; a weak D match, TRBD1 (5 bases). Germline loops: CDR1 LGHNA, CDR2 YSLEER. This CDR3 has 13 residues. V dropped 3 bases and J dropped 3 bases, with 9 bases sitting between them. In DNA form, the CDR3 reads TGCGCCAGCAGCCAGCAGGGTGACTACGAGCAGTACTTC. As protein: CASSQQGDYEQYF.

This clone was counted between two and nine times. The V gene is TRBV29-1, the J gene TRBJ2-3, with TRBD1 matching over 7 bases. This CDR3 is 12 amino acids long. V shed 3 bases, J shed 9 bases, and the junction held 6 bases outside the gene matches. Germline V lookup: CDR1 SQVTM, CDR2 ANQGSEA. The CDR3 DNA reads TGCAGCGTTGAGGCGACAGGGAGAACGCAGTATTTT. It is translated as CSVEATGRTQYF.

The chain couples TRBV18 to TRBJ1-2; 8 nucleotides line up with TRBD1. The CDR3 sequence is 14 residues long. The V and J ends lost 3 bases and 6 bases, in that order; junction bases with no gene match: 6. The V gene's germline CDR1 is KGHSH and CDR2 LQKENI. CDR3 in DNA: TGTGCCAGCTCACCGCAGGGGGCGATCCATGGCTACACCTTC. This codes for CASSPQGAIHGYTF.

CDR3 DNA: TGTGCCAGCAGCTTATTTGGAGGGAATGAAAAACTGTTTTTT. Amino acids: CASSLFGGNEKLFF. The rearrangement uses TRBV11-2 and TRBJ1-4; no firm D call. The CDR3 contains 14 residues. V was shortened by 2 bases and J by 5 bases, with 9 bases between the two germline ends. Germline V gene sequence: CDR1 SGHAT, CDR2 FQNNGV.

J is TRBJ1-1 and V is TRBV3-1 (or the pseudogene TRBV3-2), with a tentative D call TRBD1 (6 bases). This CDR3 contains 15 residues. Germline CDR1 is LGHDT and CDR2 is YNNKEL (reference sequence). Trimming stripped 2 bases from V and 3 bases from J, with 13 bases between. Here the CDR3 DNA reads TGTGCCAGCAGCCAACTCACATGGACAGACACTGAAGCTTTCTTT. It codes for CASSQLTWTDTEAFF.

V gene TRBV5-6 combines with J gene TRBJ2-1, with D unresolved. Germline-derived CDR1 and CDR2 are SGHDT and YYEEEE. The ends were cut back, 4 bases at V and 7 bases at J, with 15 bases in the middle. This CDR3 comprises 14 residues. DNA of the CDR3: TGTGCCAGCAGCCCTTTCGGGTCACGGAATGAGCAGTTCTTC. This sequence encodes CASSPFGSRNEQFF.

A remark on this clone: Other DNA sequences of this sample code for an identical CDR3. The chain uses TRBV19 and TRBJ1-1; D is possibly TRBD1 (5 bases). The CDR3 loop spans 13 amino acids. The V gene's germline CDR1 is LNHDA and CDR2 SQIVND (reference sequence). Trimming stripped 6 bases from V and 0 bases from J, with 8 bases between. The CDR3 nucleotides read TGTGCCAGTAGGGACAAAATGAACACTGAAGCTTTCTTT. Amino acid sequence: CASRDKMNTEAFF.